The present TCR beta chain was sequenced within a study of T-cell reconstitution after alpha-beta-depleted transplantation in children. The CDR3 has 17 residues. Looked up from germline, CDR1 is DFQATT and CDR2 is SNEGSKA (reference sequence). Trimming took 3 bases from V and 4 from J; bases not matched to a gene: 9. The authors prepared the TCRbeta library with unique molecular identifiers. Via MiXCR, TCRdb re-called the PCR reads, giving one row per CDR3 protein. The table shows about 540,000 distinct CDR3 sequences, with 18% occurring only once. This clonotype was seen only a few times. The material was PBMCs from the stem cell graft donor, obtained from the stem cell graft. V is TRBV20-1 and J is TRBJ2-6, with TRBD1 matching over 10 bases. The sequence was collected from a human donor who donated a stem cell graft to a child with acute lymphoblastic leukemia. The CDR3 sequence is CSASTGTGAQGANVLTF. The CDR3 nucleotides read TGCAGTGCTAGTACCGGGACAGGGGCGCAAGGGGCCAACGTCCTGACTTTC.